This is a list of T cell receptor beta chains from one sample in a study of cytomegalovirus exposure and HLA in healthy donors. Using immunoSEQ multiplex PCR, the repertoire was profiled, and TCRdb retains in-frame clones only, with some absent. The repertoire holds about 70,000 clones, over 70% seen once, with roughly 11% in the top ten. What was sequenced was PBMCs. The receptors were gathered from a human donor in good health. Each CDR3 is given with its conserved first and last residue. The order of the fields is J gene, D gene, V gene, clone size, CDR3 protein, CDR3 DNA. The D gene is left open where the match is weak. Size is stated for part of the rows, as once, few or many counts, or as a class when the clone is expanded.

J gene: TRBJ2-7; D gene: TRBD1; V gene: TRBV5-1; clone size: once; CDR3 protein: CASRTDRGPYEQYF; CDR3 DNA: TGCGCCAGCAGAACCGACAGGGGACCCTACGAGCAGTACTTC
J gene: TRBJ1-5; D gene: .; V gene: TRBV7-8; clone size: .; CDR3 protein: CASSLVRNQPQHF; CDR3 DNA: TGTGCCAGCAGCTTAGTCAGGAATCAGCCCCAGCATTTT
J gene: TRBJ1-2; D gene: TRBD1; V gene: TRBV4-1; clone size: .; CDR3 protein: CASSQDGQGNYGYTF; CDR3 DNA: TGCGCCAGCAGCCAAGATGGACAGGGAAACTATGGCTACACCTTC
J gene: TRBJ2-7; D gene: .; V gene: TRBV25-1; clone size: .; CDR3 protein: CASSELQAVSEQYF; CDR3 DNA: TGTGCCAGCAGTGAATTACAGGCTGTGAGCGAGCAGTACTTC
J gene: TRBJ2-1; D gene: TRBD2; V gene: TRBV11-1; clone size: .; CDR3 protein: CASSFGRSYNEQFF; CDR3 DNA: TGTGCCAGCAGTTTCGGGAGGTCCTACAATGAGCAGTTCTTC
J gene: TRBJ1-5; D gene: TRBD1; V gene: TRBV10-3; clone size: .; CDR3 protein: CATGTGGNSNQPQHF; CDR3 DNA: TGTGCCACCGGGACAGGGGGCAATAGCAATCAGCCCCAGCATTTT
J gene: TRBJ2-7; D gene: TRBD1; V gene: TRBV2; clone size: .; CDR3 protein: CASSAFKTGAEQYF; CDR3 DNA: TGTGCCAGCAGTGCTTTCAAGACAGGGGCCGAGCAGTACTTC
J gene: TRBJ2-5; D gene: .; V gene: TRBV19; clone size: .; CDR3 protein: CASSPRGREAVETQYF; CDR3 DNA: TGTGCCAGTAGTCCCCGGGGTAGAGAGGCCGTGGAGACCCAGTACTTC
J gene: TRBJ1-3; D gene: TRBD1; V gene: TRBV13; clone size: few; CDR3 protein: CASSTATDRAGGNTIYF; CDR3 DNA: TGTGCCAGCAGCACAGCAACCGACAGGGCGGGTGGAAACACCATATATTTT
J gene: TRBJ1-1; D gene: .; V gene: TRBV2; clone size: many; CDR3 protein: CASSEAFRRGTEAFF; CDR3 DNA: TGTGCCAGCAGTGAAGCCTTTCGAAGGGGGACTGAAGCTTTCTTT
J gene: TRBJ2-7; D gene: .; V gene: TRBV28; clone size: .; CDR3 protein: CASSRGYEQYF; CDR3 DNA: TGTGCCAGCAGTCGGGGCTACGAGCAGTACTTC
J gene: TRBJ2-7; D gene: .; V gene: TRBV5-1; clone size: .; CDR3 protein: CASNQGSSYEQYF; CDR3 DNA: TGCGCCAGCAACCAGGGTTCTTCCTACGAGCAGTACTTC
J gene: TRBJ2-7; D gene: .; V gene: TRBV6-5; clone size: .; CDR3 protein: CASSEDDRRYEQYF; CDR3 DNA: TGTGCCAGCAGTGAAGACGACAGGAGGTACGAGCAGTACTTC
J gene: TRBJ2-2; D gene: .; V gene: TRBV6-1; clone size: .; CDR3 protein: CASSLQGTGELFF; CDR3 DNA: TGTGCCAGCAGCCTACAGGGAACCGGGGAGCTGTTTTTT
J gene: TRBJ1-1; D gene: .; V gene: TRBV4-2; clone size: .; CDR3 protein: CASSPLTGNTEAFF; CDR3 DNA: TGTGCCAGCAGCCCCCTTACAGGGAACACTGAAGCTTTCTTT
J gene: TRBJ2-2; D gene: TRBD1; V gene: TRBV29-1; clone size: .; CDR3 protein: CSVPSGLGRGRNTGELFF; CDR3 DNA: TGCAGCGTCCCCTCCGGTTTGGGCAGGGGGCGCAACACCGGGGAGCTGTTTTTT
J gene: TRBJ1-1; D gene: TRBD1; V gene: TRBV9; clone size: .; CDR3 protein: CASSPQGANTEAFF; CDR3 DNA: TGTGCCAGCAGCCCTCAGGGGGCGAACACTGAAGCTTTCTTT
J gene: TRBJ2-5; D gene: .; V gene: TRBV5-1; clone size: .; CDR3 protein: CASSLGHLQETQYF; CDR3 DNA: TGCGCCAGCAGCTTAGGACACCTCCAAGAGACCCAGTACTTC
J gene: TRBJ1-1; D gene: .; V gene: TRBV19; clone size: .; CDR3 protein: CASSPEGLRKAFF; CDR3 DNA: TGTGCCAGTAGTCCGGAGGGTCTTCGGAAAGCTTTCTTT